This record looks at one T cell receptor beta chain sequence and its context. As yet, its antigen is unknown. The PCR was carried out with 60 Vbeta primers and 13 Jbeta primers. Only in-frame clones appear in the TCRdb table, and some are missing; sequencing was by immunoSEQ multiplex PCR. The sample includes roughly 150,000 clones, around four fifths of them seen just once. This sample was included in a study of cytomegalovirus exposure and HLA in healthy donors. General observations from the study: Presence/absence results assume similar sequencing depth per donor, which may not hold. Rarity held for most TCR sequences, but there were some public TCRs that occurred in many donors.

This clonotype was sampled from a male donor in good health and CMV-seronegative. Source material: PBMCs.

In nucleotides, the CDR3 is TGCAGCGTCGGTGGACAGGGGGCCACTGAAGCTTTCTTT. Protein: CSVGGQGATEAFF. This chain joins TRBV29-1 and TRBJ1-1; 11 bases fit TRBD1. V lost 6 bases and J lost 4; bases outside the gene matches: 4. CDR1 SQVTM and CDR2 ANQGSEA come from the germline V gene. The CDR3 is made up of 13 amino acids.